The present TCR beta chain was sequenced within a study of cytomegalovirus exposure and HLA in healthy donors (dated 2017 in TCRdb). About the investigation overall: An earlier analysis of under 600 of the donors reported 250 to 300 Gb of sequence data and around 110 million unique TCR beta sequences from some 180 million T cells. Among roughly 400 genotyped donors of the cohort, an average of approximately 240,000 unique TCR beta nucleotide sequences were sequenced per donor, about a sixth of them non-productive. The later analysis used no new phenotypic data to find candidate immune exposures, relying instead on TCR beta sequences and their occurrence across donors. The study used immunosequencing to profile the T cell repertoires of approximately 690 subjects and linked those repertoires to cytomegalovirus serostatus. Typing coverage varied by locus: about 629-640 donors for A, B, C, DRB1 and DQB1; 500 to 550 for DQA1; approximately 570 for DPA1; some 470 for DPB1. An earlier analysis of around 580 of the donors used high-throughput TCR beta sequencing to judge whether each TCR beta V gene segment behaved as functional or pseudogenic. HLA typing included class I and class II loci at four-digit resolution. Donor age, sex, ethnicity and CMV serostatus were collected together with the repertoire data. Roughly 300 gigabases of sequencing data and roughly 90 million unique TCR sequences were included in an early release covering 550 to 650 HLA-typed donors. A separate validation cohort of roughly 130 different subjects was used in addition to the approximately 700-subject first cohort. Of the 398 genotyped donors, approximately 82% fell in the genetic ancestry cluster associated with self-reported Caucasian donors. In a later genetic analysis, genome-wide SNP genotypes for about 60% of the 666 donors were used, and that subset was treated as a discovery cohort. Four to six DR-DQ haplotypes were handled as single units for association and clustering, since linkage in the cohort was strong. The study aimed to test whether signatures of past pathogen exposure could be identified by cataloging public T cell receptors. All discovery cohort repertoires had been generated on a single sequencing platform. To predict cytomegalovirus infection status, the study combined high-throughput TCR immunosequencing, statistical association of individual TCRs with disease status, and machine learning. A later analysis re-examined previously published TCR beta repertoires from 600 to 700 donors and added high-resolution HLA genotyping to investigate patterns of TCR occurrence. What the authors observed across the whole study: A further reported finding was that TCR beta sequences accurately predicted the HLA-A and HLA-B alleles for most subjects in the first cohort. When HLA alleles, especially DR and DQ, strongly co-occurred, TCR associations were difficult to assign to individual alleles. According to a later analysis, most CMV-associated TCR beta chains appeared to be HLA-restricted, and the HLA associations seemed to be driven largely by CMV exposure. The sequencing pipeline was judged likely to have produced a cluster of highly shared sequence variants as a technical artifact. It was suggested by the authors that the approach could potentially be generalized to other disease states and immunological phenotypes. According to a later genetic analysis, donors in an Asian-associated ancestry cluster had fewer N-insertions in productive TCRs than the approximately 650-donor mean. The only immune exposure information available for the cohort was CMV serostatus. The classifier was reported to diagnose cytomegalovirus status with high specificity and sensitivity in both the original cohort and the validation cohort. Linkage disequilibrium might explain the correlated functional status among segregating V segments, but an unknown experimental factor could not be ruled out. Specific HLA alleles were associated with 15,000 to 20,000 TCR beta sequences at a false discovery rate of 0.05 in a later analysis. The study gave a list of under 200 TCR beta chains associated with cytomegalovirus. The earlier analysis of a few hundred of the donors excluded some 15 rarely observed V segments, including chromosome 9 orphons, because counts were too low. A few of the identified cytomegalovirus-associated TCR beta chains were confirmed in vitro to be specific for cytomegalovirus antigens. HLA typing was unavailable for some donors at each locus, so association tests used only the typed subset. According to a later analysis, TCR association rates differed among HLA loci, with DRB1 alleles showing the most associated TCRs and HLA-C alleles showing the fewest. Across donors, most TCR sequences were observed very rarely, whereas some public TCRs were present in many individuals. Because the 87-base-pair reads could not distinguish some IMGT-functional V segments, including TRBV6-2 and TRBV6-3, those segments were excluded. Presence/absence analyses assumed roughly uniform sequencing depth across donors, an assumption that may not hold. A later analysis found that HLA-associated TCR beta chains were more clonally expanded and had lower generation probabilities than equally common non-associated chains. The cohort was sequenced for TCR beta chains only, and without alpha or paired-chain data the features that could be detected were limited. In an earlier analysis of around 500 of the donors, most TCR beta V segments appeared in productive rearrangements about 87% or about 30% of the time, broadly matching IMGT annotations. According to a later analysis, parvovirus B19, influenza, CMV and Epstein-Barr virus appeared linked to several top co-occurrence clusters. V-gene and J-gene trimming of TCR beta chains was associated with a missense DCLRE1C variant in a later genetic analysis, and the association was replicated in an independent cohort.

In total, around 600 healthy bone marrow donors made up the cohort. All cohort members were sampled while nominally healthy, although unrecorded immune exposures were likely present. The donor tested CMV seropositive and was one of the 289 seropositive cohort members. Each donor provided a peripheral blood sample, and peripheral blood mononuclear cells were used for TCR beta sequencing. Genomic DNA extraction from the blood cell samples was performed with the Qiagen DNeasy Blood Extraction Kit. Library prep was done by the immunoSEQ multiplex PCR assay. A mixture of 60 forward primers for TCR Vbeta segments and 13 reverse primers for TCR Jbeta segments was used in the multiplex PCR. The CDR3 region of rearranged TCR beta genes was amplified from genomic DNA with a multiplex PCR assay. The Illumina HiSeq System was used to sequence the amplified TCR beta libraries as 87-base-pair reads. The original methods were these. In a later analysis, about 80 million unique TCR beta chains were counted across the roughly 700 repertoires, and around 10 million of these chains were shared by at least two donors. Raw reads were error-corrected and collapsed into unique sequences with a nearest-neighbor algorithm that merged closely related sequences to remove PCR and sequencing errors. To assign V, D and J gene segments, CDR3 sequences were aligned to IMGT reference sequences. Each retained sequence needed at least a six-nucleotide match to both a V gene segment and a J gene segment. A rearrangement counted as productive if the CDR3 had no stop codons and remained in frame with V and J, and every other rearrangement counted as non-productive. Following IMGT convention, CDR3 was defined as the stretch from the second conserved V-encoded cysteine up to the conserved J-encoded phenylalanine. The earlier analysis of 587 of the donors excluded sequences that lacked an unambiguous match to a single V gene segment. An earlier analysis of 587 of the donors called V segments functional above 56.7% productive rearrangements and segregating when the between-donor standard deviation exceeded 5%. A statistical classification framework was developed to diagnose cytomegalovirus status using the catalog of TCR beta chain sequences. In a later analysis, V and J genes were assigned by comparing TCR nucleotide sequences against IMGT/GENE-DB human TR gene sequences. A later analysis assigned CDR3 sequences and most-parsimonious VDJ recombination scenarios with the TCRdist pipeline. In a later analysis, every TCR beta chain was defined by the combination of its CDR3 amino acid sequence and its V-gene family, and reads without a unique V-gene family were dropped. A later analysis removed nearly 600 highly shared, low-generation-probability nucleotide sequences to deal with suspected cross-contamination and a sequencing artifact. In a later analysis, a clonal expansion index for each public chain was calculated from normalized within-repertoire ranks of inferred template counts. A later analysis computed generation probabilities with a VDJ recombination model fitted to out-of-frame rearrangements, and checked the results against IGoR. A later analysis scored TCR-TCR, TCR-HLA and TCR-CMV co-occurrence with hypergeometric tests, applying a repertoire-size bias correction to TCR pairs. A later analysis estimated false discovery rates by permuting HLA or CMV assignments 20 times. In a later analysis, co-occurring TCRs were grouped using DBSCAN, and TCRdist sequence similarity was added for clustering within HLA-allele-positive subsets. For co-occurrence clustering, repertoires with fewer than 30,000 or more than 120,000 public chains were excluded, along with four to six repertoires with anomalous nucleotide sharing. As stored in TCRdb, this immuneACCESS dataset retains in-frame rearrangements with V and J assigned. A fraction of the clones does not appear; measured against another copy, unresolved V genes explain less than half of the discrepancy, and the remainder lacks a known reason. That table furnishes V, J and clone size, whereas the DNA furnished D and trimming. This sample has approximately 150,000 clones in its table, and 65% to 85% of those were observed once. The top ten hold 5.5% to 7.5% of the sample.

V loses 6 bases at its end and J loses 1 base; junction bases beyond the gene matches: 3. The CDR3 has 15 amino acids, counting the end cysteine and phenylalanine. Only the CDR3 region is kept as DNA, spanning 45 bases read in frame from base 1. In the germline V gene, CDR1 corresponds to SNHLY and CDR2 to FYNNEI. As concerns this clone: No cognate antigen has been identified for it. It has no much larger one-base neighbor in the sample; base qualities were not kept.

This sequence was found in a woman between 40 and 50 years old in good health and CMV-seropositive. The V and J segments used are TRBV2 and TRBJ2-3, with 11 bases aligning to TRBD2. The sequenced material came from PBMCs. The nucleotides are TGTGCCAGCAGCGCGGGACTAGCGGGCACAGATACGCAGTATTTT. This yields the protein CASSAGLAGTDTQYF.